This T cell receptor beta chain was recorded in a study of cytomegalovirus exposure and HLA in healthy donors. Whole-study findings and limits: Specificity of three CMV-associated chains for CMV antigens was verified in vitro.

About this clone itself: Antigen: not known.

The CDR3 is made up of 15 amino acids. After removal of 1 base from V and 3 bases from J, the junction contained 3 bases not matched to a gene. The germline CDR1 and CDR2 sequences are SEHNR and FQNEAQ (reference sequence). Profiled with immunoSEQ multiplex PCR; TCRdb holds only in-frame clones, not every one. The sample consists of more than 120,000 clones, around 84% of them appearing once. The rearrangement joins TRBV7-9 to TRBJ1-5; 7 bases agree with TRBD1. The sample consisted of PBMCs. The sequence derives from a man aged 18 to 29 in good health and CMV-seropositive. CDR3 region: CASSLGTGDNQPQHF. In DNA, the CDR3 is TGTGCCAGCAGCTTAGGTACAGGGGACAATCAGCCCCAGCATTTT.